This T cell receptor (beta chain) came from a study of blood T cell repertoires in COVID-19 (dated by TCRdb to the early 2020s). Study-level background: Collaborator samples came from the United States, Italy and Spain and covered acute and convalescent phases of COVID-19. The samples were drawn from the first 160 participants of the ongoing ImmuneRACE study and from 1,254 subjects provided by 6 global collaborators. Deeply sampled blood TCRbeta repertoires from subjects exposed to, actively infected with, or recovered from COVID-19 were included in the dataset. Sample metadata almost always included a de-identified subject ID, COVID-19 status, age in years and sex. Where HLA class I and class II types were available, the types were taken from metadata supplied by the sample provider, not from assay-based typing. The prospective study material was composed of cDNA or gDNA derived from T cells, B-cell-depleted T cells, or PBMCs. The repertoires were released in a freely available public database intended as a resource for research on the immune response to SARS-CoV-2.

TCRbeta CDR3 regions were amplified from genomic DNA by means of the immunoSEQ Assay, a bias-controlled multiplex PCR. Per the source publication's procedure: Nucleated cell counts per sample were estimated from amplification of reference gene primers within the assay. To quantify the absolute abundance of each unique TCRbeta CDR3 rearrangement, sequence reads were collapsed and filtered. Productive Simpson clonality was computed per sample as the square root of Simpson's diversity index over productive rearrangements. The table comes from immuneACCESS by way of TCRdb, which keeps in-frame sequences with V and J called. Part of the clones is missing from these tables; in studies checked, under half for an unresolved V gene and the rest for unknown reasons. V and J calls and clone size are those listed in that table; D and trimming were worked out from the DNA. The sample table holds about 100,000 clones, of which 80% were seen once. Approximately 31% of the sample lies in the top ten.

The full study reports these points: Clinical and demographic metadata were provided uncurated, with the amount varying by source and participant.

The CDR3 measures 12 amino acids from cysteine to phenylalanine. Just the 36-base CDR3 DNA is kept, in frame starting at base 1. The junction shows trimming of 0 bases on V and 14 bases on J, plus 16 bases between the germline ends. CDR1 SQVTM and CDR2 ANQGSEA are derived from the germline V gene. Only one count was recorded for this clone. Its specific antigen is unknown. Base qualities are missing; no much larger clone stands one base away. The collaborating institutions used their own protocols to collect whole blood in K2EDTA tubes. For TCRbeta analysis, collaborator samples were shipped as frozen whole blood, as isolated PBMCs, or as DNA extracted from either sample type.

The sequencing input was peripheral blood. Here the chain combines TRBV29-1 and TRBJ1-1, with an unclear D gene assignment. This clonotype was obtained from a man aged 65 to 79 with active or convalescent COVID-19. The DNA sequence is as follows: TGCAGCGTTGAAGATCTTGCAGTGGAGGTATTCTTT. Translated, it reads CSVEDLAVEVFF.